This T cell receptor (beta chain) was captured by sequencing in a study of blood T cell repertoires in COVID-19. Study overall: Samples came from the United States, Italy and Spain, spanning acute and convalescent COVID-19. The cDNA or gDNA used as material had been derived from T cells, B-cell-depleted T cells, or PBMCs.

In the study's own analysis: Amplification of reference gene primers provided the estimated nucleated cell counts. TCRdb's table, derived via immunoSEQ multiplex PCR, lists solely in-frame clones and lacks some. That table is the source of V, J and clone size, and D and trimming were worked out from the DNA. The sample gives tens of thousands of clones, over 80% of which show up once; approximately 2.5% is in the top ten. Trimming pared 6 bases from V and 4 bases from J, leaving 14 bases between. CDR1 MGHRA and CDR2 YSYEKL come from the germline V gene. The CDR3 spans 14 residues. The rearrangement links TRBV4-1 to TRBJ2-3; the D gene is possibly TRBD2 (6 bases). Sequenced input: peripheral blood. The source is a human donor in a cohort sampled during active COVID-19. CDR3 amino acids: CASRPTRWADTQYF. CDR3 sequence (DNA): TGCGCCAGCAGACCGACTAGATGGGCAGATACGCAGTATTTT.